The 6 T cell receptor beta chains presented below share a single source sample, sequenced in a study of a mutant IDH1 vaccine in newly diagnosed glioma. Sequencing used immunoSEQ multiplex PCR; TCRdb keeps in-frame clones, though not all of them. The sample has around 30,000 clones, 80% seen once. Indicated time point: week 35, safety follow-up. Vaccination comprised doses that each held 300 ug of mutant IDH1 20-mer peptide, plus topical imiquimod. Their antigens remain unidentified. The material sequenced was PBMCs, taken from a glioma patient whose treatment included an IDH1 peptide vaccine. Receptors were obtained from a middle-aged man with glioma. Some clones in this sample may be carry-over from other donors' samples.

This clone was seen a single time. The chain couples TRBV5-1 to TRBJ2-7; D is possibly TRBD1 (6 bases). Between the trimmed V and J ends, which lost 4 bases and 1 base, there was a span of 12 bases. From germline, CDR1 is SGHRS and CDR2 YFSETQ. This CDR3 spans 14 amino acids. The CDR3 nucleotides are TGCGCCAGCAGCCAGGACAGTCTATCCTACGAGCAGTACTTC. This translates into CASSQDSLSYEQYF.

The rearrangement links TRBV2 to TRBJ2-6; 7 nucleotides align to TRBD1. Trimming at V came to 8 bases and at J to 1 base, leaving 14 bases not matched to a gene. The CDR3 consists of 18 residues. In germline, CDR1 is SNHLY, CDR2 FYNNEI. CDR3: CASRPEGGFFSGANVLTF. DNA of the CDR3: TGTGCCAGCCGTCCCGAAGGGGGCTTCTTTTCTGGGGCCAACGTCCTGACTTTC.

The chain couples TRBV5-1 to TRBJ1-1, with a tentative D call TRBD1 (6 bases). Germline V gene lookup returns CDR1 SGHRS and CDR2 YFSETQ. Trimming took off 3 bases at V and 3 bases at J, with 9 bases between the two ends. The CDR3 has 13 residues. CDR3 sequence (DNA): TGCGCCAGCAGCTCTAACAGGGACACTGAAGCTTTCTTT. Translating it yields CASSSNRDTEAFF.

This chain joins TRBV2 and TRBJ2-2; 11 bases map to TRBD1. Germline lookup yields CDR1 SNHLY and CDR2 FYNNEI. The junction had 6 bases not matched to a gene; V was cut back by 6 bases and J by 3 bases. This CDR3 contains 16 residues. CDR3 sequence reads: CASSLGQGGDTGELFF. DNA for the CDR3: TGTGCCAGCAGCTTGGGACAGGGGGGGGACACCGGGGAGCTGTTTTTT. The whole variable domain, remainder taken from reference TRBV2 and TRBJ2-2, is EPEVTQTPSHQVTQMGQEVILRCVPISNHLYFYWYRQILGQKVEFLVSFYNNEISEKSEIFDDQFSVERPDGSNFTLKIRSTKLEDSAMYFCASSLGQGGDTGELFFGEGSRLTVL.

This clone was counted a few times. The CDR3: CASSQVGHRGYGYTF. For the CDR3, the DNA is TGCGCCAGCAGCCAAGTGGGCCACAGGGGCTATGGCTACACCTTC. This chain uses TRBV4-3 with TRBJ1-2; 7 bases are a match to TRBD1. J gave up 4 bases and V 1 base, and 6 bases lay outside the gene matches. The CDR3 totals 15 residues. Germline V lookup: CDR1 LGHNA, CDR2 YSLEER.

The CDR3 here is CASSPVTGSTLGTEAFF. In nucleotides, the CDR3 is TGTGCCAGCAGCCCGGTCACTGGCTCCACATTGGGGACTGAAGCTTTCTTT. V gene TRBV5-4 combines with J gene TRBJ1-1, with D unclear. V was pared by 4 bases and J by 5 bases, with 24 bases between. Germline-derived CDR1 and CDR2 are SGHNT and YYREEE (reference sequence). The CDR3 extends over 17 amino acids.